This entry lists 3 T cell receptor beta chains sequenced from one sample in a study of blood T cell repertoires in COVID-19. Produced via immunoSEQ multiplex PCR; TCRdb's table is partial and in-frame only. The sample yields 60,000 to 85,000 clones, roughly nine tenths seen once. Source material: peripheral blood. Source of these receptors: a woman aged 50 to 65 with COVID-19, enrolled during active disease.

Written as DNA, the CDR3 is TGTGCCAGCAGCGTCGGAGCAACTAATGAAAAACTGTTTTTT. Amino acids: CASSVGATNEKLFF. V is TRBV7-9 and J is TRBJ1-4; no firm D call. V lost 5 bases to trimming and J lost 0 bases, with 7 bases between them. CDR3 length: 14 residues. CDR1 is SEHNR, CDR2 FQNEAQ, per germline (reference sequence). The full variable domain, its missing parts supplied by reference TRBV7-9 and TRBJ1-4, is DTGVSQNPRHKITKRGQNVTFRCDPISEHNRLYWYRQTLGQGPEFLTYFQNEAQLEKSRLLSDRFSAERPKGSFSTLEIQRTEQGDSAMYLCASSVGATNEKLFFGSGTQLSVL.

The rearrangement joins TRBV6-4 to TRBJ1-1, with D maybe TRBD1 (5 bases). The V gene lost 5 bases and the J gene lost 0 bases, with 7 bases spanning the gap. Germline assignment: CDR1 MRHNA and CDR2 SNTAGT. The CDR3 totals 13 residues. The CDR3 sequence: CASSLTVNTEAFF. The CDR3 DNA reads TGTGCCAGCAGTTTGACAGTGAACACTGAAGCTTTCTTT.

The chain links TRBV30 to TRBJ2-2; 12 bases fit TRBD2. The CDR3 consists of 16 residues. The junction had 4 bases not matched to a gene; V was cut back by 4 bases and J by 1 base. Germline-derived CDR1 and CDR2 are GTSNPN and SVGIG (reference sequence). The CDR3 DNA is TGTGCCTGGACTGGACTAGCGGGATTGAACACCGGGGAGCTGTTTTTT. The encoded protein is CAWTGLAGLNTGELFF.